This T cell receptor (beta chain) was sequenced for a study of blood T cell repertoires in COVID-19. Study-wide background: The study drew acute and convalescent COVID-19 samples from the United States, Italy and Spain. T cells, B-cell-depleted T cells, or PBMCs supplied cDNA or gDNA.

Seattle participants joined during active infection and were tracked over time. Germline values: CDR1 KGHDR, CDR2 SFDVKD. V shed 2 bases, J shed 0 bases, and the junction held 1 base outside the gene matches. This CDR3 has 16 residues. Per the original methods: Reference gene primer amplification in the assay estimated nucleated cell counts. TCRdb keeps only in-frame clones here, not all; method: immunoSEQ multiplex PCR. V and J calls and clone size come straight from that table; D and trimming were deduced from the DNA. The repertoire consists of 55,000 to 65,000 clones, with roughly four fifths occurring once and the leading ten covering more than 30%.

This chain uses TRBV24-1 with TRBJ2-1, with 9 positions matching TRBD1. This clonotype was obtained from a man aged 55 to 70 with COVID-19, enrolled during active disease. The source material was peripheral blood. For the CDR3, the DNA is TGTGCCACCAGTGATTCGGGACAGGGCTCCTACAATGAGCAGTTCTTC. Its translation: CATSDSGQGSYNEQFF.